The 10 T cell receptor beta chains below come from one sample, sequenced in a study of cytomegalovirus exposure and HLA in healthy donors. Clones were read by immunoSEQ multiplex PCR, and TCRdb kept only the in-frame ones, dropping some. The sample contains some 140,000 clones, approximately 86% of which appear only once. Sequenced material: PBMCs. The receptor set was obtained from a human donor in good health.

The chain combines TRBV6-5 with TRBJ1-4; D unclear. Germline V gives CDR1 MNHEY, CDR2 SVGAGI. The CDR3 length is 14 residues. V was cut by 4 bases and J by 2 bases, with 8 bases left in between. CDR3 nucleotides: TGTGCCAGCAGTTTCGGTCCTACTAATGAAAAACTGTTTTTT. Its protein product is CASSFGPTNEKLFF.

J is TRBJ2-7 and V is TRBV25-1; 7 bases map to TRBD2. V trimming: 2 bases; J trimming: 2 bases; junction bases outside the gene matches: 6. The germline V gene encodes CDR1 MGHDK and CDR2 SYGVNS. The CDR3 has 15 residues. The chain's CDR3 is CASSEVFGGTYEQYF. Written as DNA, the CDR3 is TGTGCCAGCAGTGAAGTCTTCGGGGGGACCTACGAGCAGTACTTC.

The chain is built from TRBV27 and TRBJ1-2; TRBD1 aligns across 9 bases. V trimming: 5 bases; J trimming: 8 bases; junction bases outside the gene matches: 18. CDR1 and CDR2 from the germline V gene are MNHEY and SMNVEV (reference sequence). This CDR3 is 17 amino acids long. CDR3 nucleotides: TGTGCCAGCAGTCCGAAGGGACTTGACAGGGGGGGAAGCGGCTACACCTTC. It specifies CASSPKGLDRGGSGYTF.

The CDR3 DNA reads TGTGCCAGCTCGACGGAGGGCGAGGAGCAGTTCTTC. It yields the protein CASSTEGEEQFF. The chain links TRBV18 to TRBJ2-1; possibly TRBD2 for D (6 bases). Germline CDR1 KGHSH, CDR2 LQKENI. V was shortened by 6 bases and J by 10 bases, with 13 bases between the two germline ends. This CDR3 spans 12 amino acids.

Of note for this clone: The same CDR3 arises from other DNA sequences in this sample as well. The rearrangement links TRBV29-1 to TRBJ1-5, with D perhaps matching TRBD1 (5 bases). CDR1 and CDR2 (germline): SQVTM, ANQGSEA. The CDR3 covers 13 residues. V was cut by 5 bases and J by 2 bases, with 10 bases left in between. CDR3 in amino acids: CSVSGGGNQPQHF. For the CDR3, the DNA is TGCAGCGTTTCGGGGGGGGGCAATCAGCCCCAGCATTTT.

This rearrangement joins TRBV4-1 to TRBJ1-6; D possibly corresponds to TRBD1 (6 bases). The CDR3 consists of 16 residues. Trimming pared 5 bases from V and 11 bases from J, leaving 22 bases between. Germline V gene data show CDR1 as MGHRA and CDR2 as YSYEKL. CDR3 residues: CASSVGAQTGSPPLHF. For the CDR3, the DNA is TGCGCCAGCAGCGTCGGAGCACAAACAGGGAGTCCACCCCTCCACTTT.

J is TRBJ2-3 and V is TRBV5-1, with 9 bases identical to TRBD2. There are 17 residues in the CDR3. After removal of 3 bases from V and 6 bases from J, the junction contained 14 bases not matched to a gene. Germline CDR1 reads SGHRS; CDR2 reads YFSETQ. The DNA for the CDR3 is TGCGCCAGCAGCTCCCCTCGGGCGCGGGGGGGCGGGGATACGCAGTATTTT. Its translation: CASSSPRARGGGDTQYF.

The rearrangement links TRBV6-1 to TRBJ2-7, with 7 bases matching TRBD1. With 4 bases clipped from V and 3 bases from J, the junction kept 6 bases outside the gene matches. This CDR3 comprises 14 residues. Germline V gene sequence: CDR1 MNHNS, CDR2 SASEGT. The CDR3 sequence is CASSGYRDSYEQYF. The CDR3 nucleotides are TGTGCCAGCAGTGGATACCGGGACAGCTACGAGCAGTACTTC.

This chain links TRBV7-3 with TRBJ1-1, with a tentative D call TRBD1 (6 bases). The CDR3 runs 14 residues. CDR1 SGHTA and CDR2 FQGTGA come from the germline V gene. Trimming pared 0 bases from V and 5 bases from J, leaving 10 bases between. CDR3 residues: CASSLTPGTTEAFF. CDR3 sequence (DNA): TGTGCCAGCAGCTTAACTCCAGGGACAACTGAAGCTTTCTTT.

J is TRBJ2-1 and V is TRBV27, with 9 bases that match TRBD1. CDR1 is MNHEY and CDR2 is SMNVEV in the germline V gene (reference sequence). The length of the CDR3 is 16 residues. The ends lost 5 bases at V and 2 bases at J; junction bases unmatched: 7. Here the CDR3 reads CASSLQGQGAYNEQFF. Written as DNA, the CDR3 is TGTGCCAGCAGTCTCCAGGGACAGGGAGCCTACAATGAGCAGTTCTTC.